This TCR beta chain was recorded in a study of PD-1 blockade in mismatch repair-deficient tumors. Mismatch repair deficiency was confirmed in all patients, by PCR or immunohistochemistry. TCRs were sequenced from three patients responding to pembrolizumab. Produced via immunoSEQ multiplex PCR; TCRdb's table is partial and in-frame only. The data show 56,000 or so clones, approximately 84% seen once. This receptor was obtained from an adult with mismatch repair-deficient cancer. The sequencing used peripheral blood, collected approximately 20 weeks after starting pembrolizumab.

The CDR3 bases are TGTGCCAGTACTCCGGGACAGCCAAGTAATGAAAAACTGTTTTTT. As protein: CASTPGQPSNEKLFF. The gene calls are TRBV19 and TRBJ1-4; 7 bases map to TRBD1. CDR3 length equals 15 residues. V lost 7 bases and J lost 4; bases outside the gene matches: 9. Germline assignment: CDR1 LNHDA and CDR2 SQIVND (reference sequence).